The next 27 T cell receptor beta chains were all read from a single sample in a study of T cells after yellow fever vaccination. Using its own MiXCR run on the 5' RACE reads, TCRdb lists one record per CDR3 protein. The table lists hundreds of thousands of distinct CDR3 sequences, 7.5% to 9% of them singletons, with approximately 19% in the top ten. The sequenced sample was PBMCs, obtained on the day of the first yellow fever vaccination. These receptors were obtained from a man younger than 35 who received the YFV17D yellow fever vaccine.

The rearrangement uses TRBV9 and TRBJ2-2, with TRBD2 matching over 11 bases. V lost 0 bases to trimming and J lost 1 base; unmatched junction nucleotides: 5. The CDR3 covers 18 residues. CDR1 and CDR2 (germline): SGDLS, YYNGEE. The CDR3 loop reads CASSVGLAGGVNTGELFF. CDR3 DNA sequence: TGTGCCAGCAGCGTAGGGCTAGCGGGGGGAGTGAACACCGGGGAGCTGTTTTTT. The full variable domain, completed using reference TRBV9 and TRBJ2-2, is DSGVTQTPKHLITATGQRVTLRCSPRSGDLSVYWYQQSLDQGLQFLIQYYNGEERAKGNILERFSAQQFPDLHSELNLSSLELGDSALYFCASSVGLAGGVNTGELFFGEGSRLTVL.

The rearrangement uses TRBV7-9 and TRBJ2-3; 7 bases agree with TRBD2. J lost 10 bases, V lost 1 base, and 8 bases had no gene match. From germline, CDR1 is SEHNR and CDR2 FQNEAQ (reference sequence). The CDR3 loop spans 14 amino acids. The CDR3 nucleotides read TGTGCCAGCAGCTTAGTGAGCGGGACCGGAGCGCAGTATTTT. Translating gives CASSLVSGTGAQYF.

CDR3 region: CSARGPFGAEAFF. As DNA, the CDR3 is TGCAGTGCTAGAGGACCTTTTGGCGCTGAAGCTTTCTTT. This rearrangement joins TRBV20-1 to TRBJ1-1; D is unresolved. The CDR3 consists of 13 residues. V was shortened by 1 base and J by 6 bases, with 12 bases between the two germline ends. From germline, CDR1 is DFQATT and CDR2 SNEGSKA (reference sequence).

This clonotype has just a few counts. The chain has TRBV18 and TRBJ1-5; TRBD1 aligns across 9 bases. The CDR3 is 15 amino acids. V was clipped by 3 bases and J by 6 bases; unmatched bases: 6. Germline CDR1 and CDR2: KGHSH and LQKENI. CDR3 sequence reads: CASSPGDREGQPQHF. In DNA form, the CDR3 reads TGTGCCAGCTCACCCGGGGACAGGGAGGGTCAGCCCCAGCATTTT.

The rearrangement uses TRBV5-5 and TRBJ1-5; D remains ambiguous. V dropped 0 bases and J dropped 4 bases, with 14 bases sitting between them. The CDR3 has 16 residues. The germline gives CDR1 SGHKS, CDR2 YYEKEE (reference sequence). In DNA, the CDR3 is TGTGCCAGCAGCTTGGGGTCAAAGGCCTTAAATCAGCCCCAGCATTTT. Protein sequence: CASSLGSKALNQPQHF.

This rearrangement joins TRBV4-3 to TRBJ2-1; 8 nucleotides match TRBD2. From germline, CDR1 is LGHNA and CDR2 YSLEER. Germline trimming cut 6 bases from V and 8 bases from J; bases unmatched to any gene: 12. This CDR3 has 15 amino acids. The CDR3 nucleotides are TGCGCCAGCAGGACCGCGGGGGGCCTGGAGGATGAGCAGTTCTTC. It encodes CASRTAGGLEDEQFF.

The chain links TRBV6-2 or TRBV6-3 to TRBJ1-2, with unresolved D. The V gene lost 2 bases and the J gene lost 6 bases, with 10 bases spanning the gap. The V gene's germline CDR1 is MNHEY and CDR2 SVGEGT. The CDR3 spans 13 residues. The CDR3 spells CASSYGHTDGYTF. CDR3 DNA sequence: TGTGCCAGCAGTTACGGGCACACGGATGGCTACACCTTC.

Worth noting for this clonotype: This may be a read error: a much more frequent sequence differs by one nucleotide. The rearrangement joins TRBV5-1 to TRBJ1-2; no firm D call. This CDR3 is built from 12 residues. Germline CDR1 SGHRS, CDR2 YFSETQ. The DNA for the CDR3 is TGCGTCAGCAGCAGCGACCTATATGGCTACACCTTC. Translating it yields CVSSSDLYGYTF.

In this sample, this clonotype turned up many times. The chain has TRBV29-1 and TRBJ2-4; D possibly corresponds to TRBD1 (5 bases). Germline-derived CDR1 and CDR2 are SQVTM and ANQGSEA. The CDR3 contains 12 residues. V was cut by 6 bases and J by 0 bases, with 6 bases left in between. The chain's CDR3 is CSVQVAKNIQYF. In DNA, the CDR3 is TGCAGCGTACAGGTAGCCAAAAACATTCAGTACTTC.

Many counts were recorded for this clonotype. The V gene is TRBV29-1, the J gene TRBJ2-1; D tentatively fits TRBD1 or TRBD2 (6 bases each). V was trimmed by 0 bases and J by 9 bases, leaving 9 bases between them. The germline V gene has CDR1 SQVTM and CDR2 ANQGSEA. The CDR3 length is 12 residues. CDR3 protein: CSVEEGGGEQFF. The CDR3 bases are TGCAGCGTTGAAGAGGGGGGCGGTGAGCAGTTCTTC.

This clonotype was seen ten or more times. The rearrangement uses TRBV3-1 and TRBJ2-2; no definite D call. This CDR3 contains 13 residues. From germline, CDR1 is LGHDT and CDR2 YNNKEL (reference sequence). V was cut by 4 bases and J by 6 bases, with 9 bases left in between. CDR3 nucleotides: TGTGCCAGCAGCCGCCCCTGGGCCGGGGAGCTGTTTTTT. Protein product: CASSRPWAGELFF.

This clonotype was counted between two and nine times. This chain uses TRBV25-1 with TRBJ2-1; D not certain. Trimming removed 0 bases from V and 6 bases from J, with 12 bases in between. The CDR3 covers 15 residues. Germline V CDR1 and CDR2: MGHDK, SYGVNS. As DNA, the CDR3 is TGTGCCAGCAGTGAATATAACGGTCATGTCAATGAGCAGTTCTTC. Protein: CASSEYNGHVNEQFF. Full variable domain (outside the CDR3, taken from reference TRBV25-1 and TRBJ2-1): EADIYQTPRYLVIGTGKKITLECSQTMGHDKMYWYQQDPGMELHLIHYSYGVNSTEKGDLSSESTVSRIRTEHFPLTLESARPSHTSQYLCASSEYNGHVNEQFFGPGTRLTVL.

This clonotype has just a few counts. The J gene is TRBJ1-5, the V gene TRBV4-1; 8 bases map to TRBD1. Trimming cost V 3 bases and J 0 bases; bases outside gene matches: 4. CDR3 size: 16 residues. The germline CDR1 and CDR2 sequences are MGHRA and YSYEKL. The CDR3 loop is CASSHPTGASNQPQHF. The CDR3 DNA is TGCGCCAGCAGCCACCCGACAGGGGCTAGCAATCAGCCCCAGCATTTT.

The chain links TRBV7-2 to TRBJ1-6; unclear D gene. The CDR3 spans 14 residues. V lost 1 base and J lost 10, with 11 bases in between. Looked up from germline, CDR1 is SGHTA and CDR2 is FQGNSA. The CDR3 DNA sequence: TGTGCCAGCAGCTTAGTCATTCCGGACTCACCCCTCCACTTT. This translates into CASSLVIPDSPLHF.

This clonotype has only a few counts. The rearrangement uses TRBV7-9 and TRBJ1-2; 12 bases fit TRBD1. CDR1 and CDR2 (germline): SEHNR, FQNEAQ (reference sequence). V shed 4 bases and J 4 bases; nucleotides not matched to a gene: 7. The CDR3 has 16 amino acids. DNA for the CDR3: TGTGCCAGCAGCTCGGCCGGGACAGGGGGCGGCTATGGCTACACCTTC. Its translation is CASSSAGTGGGYGYTF.

V and J are TRBV20-1 and TRBJ1-5; D not certain. Between the trimmed V and J ends, which lost 2 bases and 6 bases, there was a span of 17 bases. This CDR3 comprises 15 residues. The germline V gene encodes CDR1 DFQATT and CDR2 SNEGSKA (reference sequence). CDR3 region: CSARPEAARGQPQHF. DNA for the CDR3: TGCAGTGCTAGACCCGAAGCCGCCCGGGGTCAGCCCCAGCATTTT.

This clonotype was picked up many times. The genes are TRBV6-2 or TRBV6-3 and TRBJ2-1, with 8 bases matching TRBD2. Germline V gene lookup returns CDR1 MNHEY and CDR2 SVGEGT. CDR3 size: 16 residues. The ends lost 5 bases at V and 0 bases at J; junction bases unmatched: 6. CDR3 sequence (DNA): TGTGCCAGCAGTGGGAGCGGGGGCCGCTCCTACAATGAGCAGTTCTTC. Amino acid sequence: CASSGSGGRSYNEQFF.

This clonotype was recorded at least ten times. This chain uses TRBV20-1 with TRBJ2-7; the match to TRBD2 covers 13 bases. Germline V gene sequence: CDR1 DFQATT, CDR2 SNEGSKA (reference sequence). The CDR3 runs 13 residues. V lost 5 bases to trimming and J lost 9 bases; unmatched junction nucleotides: 7. The CDR3, as DNA: TGCAGTGCTTCGACTAGCGGGGGGTCCGTGCAGTACTTC. As protein: CSASTSGGSVQYF.

This clonotype was detected many times. The rearrangement uses TRBV10-3 and TRBJ1-1, with 10 bases aligning to TRBD1. Trimming at V came to 5 bases and at J to 7 bases, leaving 4 bases not matched to a gene. The CDR3 consists of 13 residues. Germline loops: CDR1 ENHRY, CDR2 SYGVKD. The CDR3, as DNA: TGTGCCATCAGTCCAGGACAGGGGGGTGAAGCTTTCTTT. This translates into CAISPGQGGEAFF.

This clonotype was seen a handful of times. The V call is TRBV20-1, the J call TRBJ2-7, with TRBD2 matching 11 bases. Germline values: CDR1 DFQATT, CDR2 SNEGSKA (reference sequence). There are 13 residues in the CDR3. V shed 6 bases and J 4 bases; nucleotides not matched to a gene: 5. The CDR3 DNA is TGCAGTGCCACTACTAGCGGGGGTTACGAGCAGTACTTC. This codes for CSATTSGGYEQYF.

This clonotype showed up just a few times. The CDR3 reads CSAGQVKSGYEQYF. In DNA, the CDR3 is TGCAGTGCGGGCCAGGTTAAATCGGGGTACGAGCAGTACTTC. J is TRBJ2-7 and V is TRBV20-1, with D possibly matching TRBD2 (5 bases). Germline V gene sequence: CDR1 DFQATT, CDR2 SNEGSKA (reference sequence). The CDR3 extends over 14 amino acids. Trimming stripped 6 bases from V and 4 bases from J, with 19 bases between.

The chain has TRBV5-1 and TRBJ2-3, with unresolved D. V lost 0 bases and J lost 4, with 12 bases in between. The CDR3 has 15 amino acids. Germline values: CDR1 SGHRS, CDR2 YFSETQ. CDR3 in amino acids: CASSLEGRSSDTQYF. The CDR3 DNA reads TGCGCCAGCAGCTTGGAGGGCAGAAGCTCAGATACGCAGTATTTT.

The chain has TRBV6-2 or TRBV6-3 and TRBJ2-3; 11 bases are a match to TRBD2. V was pared by 2 bases and J by 4 bases, with 8 bases of the junction left unmatched. The CDR3 contains 17 residues. Germline V lookup: CDR1 MNHEY, CDR2 SVGEGT. Written as DNA, the CDR3 is TGTGCCAGCAGTTACAGCCTAGCGGGGGGAGTCTCAGATACGCAGTATTTT. Translation: CASSYSLAGGVSDTQYF.

The chain carries TRBV6-5 and TRBJ2-2; weak D call: TRBD2 (6 bases). The CDR3 covers 16 residues. V was shortened by 0 bases and J by 3 bases, with 11 bases between the two germline ends. CDR1 is MNHEY, CDR2 SVGAGI, per germline. The CDR3 region has the DNA TGTGCCAGCAGTTACTCAGGACTATACCACACCGGGGAGCTGTTTTTT. It is translated as CASSYSGLYHTGELFF.

The DNA for the CDR3 is TGTGCCAGCAGCTTGACAGGGGAACAGCCCCAGCATTTT. Residues: CASSLTGEQPQHF. The chain has TRBV7-2 and TRBJ1-5; 8 positions match TRBD1. The J segment lost 7 bases and the V segment lost 3 bases, leaving 2 bases of the junction unmatched. The CDR3 runs 13 residues. Per the germline V gene, CDR1 is SGHTA and CDR2 is FQGNSA.

This clonotype was seen more than once but under ten times. The V and J genes are TRBV6-2 or TRBV6-3 and TRBJ2-7; 7 positions match TRBD1. CDR1 is MNHEY, CDR2 SVGEGT, per germline. V lost 6 bases and J lost 1; bases outside the gene matches: 9. The CDR3 spans 15 residues. CDR3 in DNA: TGTGCCAGCAGATGGGACAGCTTAACATCCTACGAGCAGTACTTC. It translates to CASRWDSLTSYEQYF.

The sample holds many counts of this clonotype. The chain couples TRBV18 to TRBJ2-5; D gene ambiguous. This CDR3 is built from 15 residues. Trimming removed 0 bases at V and 5 bases at J, with 13 bases between. The V gene's germline CDR1 is KGHSH and CDR2 LQKENI. CDR3 region: CASSPPDTGGETQYF. In nucleotides, the CDR3 is TGTGCCAGCTCACCACCCGATACCGGTGGGGAGACCCAGTACTTC.